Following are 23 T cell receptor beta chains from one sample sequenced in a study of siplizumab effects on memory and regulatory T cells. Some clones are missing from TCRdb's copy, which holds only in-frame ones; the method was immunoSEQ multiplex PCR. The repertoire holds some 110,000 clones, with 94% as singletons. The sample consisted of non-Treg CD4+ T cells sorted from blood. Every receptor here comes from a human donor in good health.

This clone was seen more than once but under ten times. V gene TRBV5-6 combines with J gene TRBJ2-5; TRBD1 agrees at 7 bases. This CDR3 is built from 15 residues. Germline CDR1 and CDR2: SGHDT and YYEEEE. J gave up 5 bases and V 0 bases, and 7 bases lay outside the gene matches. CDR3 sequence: CASSLALGGRETQYF. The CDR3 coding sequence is TGTGCCAGCAGCTTGGCCTTAGGGGGCCGGGAGACCCAGTACTTC.

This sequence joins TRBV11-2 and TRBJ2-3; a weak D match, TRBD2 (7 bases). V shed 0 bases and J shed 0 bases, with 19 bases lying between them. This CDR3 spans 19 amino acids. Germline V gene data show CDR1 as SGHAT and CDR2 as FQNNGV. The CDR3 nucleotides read TGTGCCAGCAGCTTAGAGTCGGGCGGGGGCCCGGTCAGCACAGATACGCAGTATTTT. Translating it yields CASSLESGGGPVSTDTQYF.

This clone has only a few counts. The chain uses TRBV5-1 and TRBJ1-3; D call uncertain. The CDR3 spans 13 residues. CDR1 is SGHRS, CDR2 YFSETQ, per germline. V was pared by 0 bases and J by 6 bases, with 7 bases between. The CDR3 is CASSLGQLNTIYF. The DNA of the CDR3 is TGCGCCAGCAGCTTGGGCCAGTTAAACACCATATATTTT.

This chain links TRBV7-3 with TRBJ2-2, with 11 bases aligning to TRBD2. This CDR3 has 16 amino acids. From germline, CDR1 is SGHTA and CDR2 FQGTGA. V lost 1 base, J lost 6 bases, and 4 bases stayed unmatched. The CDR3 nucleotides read TGTGCCAGCAGCTTAAGAACTAGCGGGAGTCCCGGGGAGCTGTTTTTT. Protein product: CASSLRTSGSPGELFF.

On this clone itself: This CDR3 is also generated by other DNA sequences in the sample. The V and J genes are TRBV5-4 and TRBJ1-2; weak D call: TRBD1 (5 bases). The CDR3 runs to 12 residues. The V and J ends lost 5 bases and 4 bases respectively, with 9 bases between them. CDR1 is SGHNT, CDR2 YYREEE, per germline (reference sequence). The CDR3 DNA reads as TGTGCCAGCAGTTCCGACAGCTATGGCTACACCTTC. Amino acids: CASSSDSYGYTF.

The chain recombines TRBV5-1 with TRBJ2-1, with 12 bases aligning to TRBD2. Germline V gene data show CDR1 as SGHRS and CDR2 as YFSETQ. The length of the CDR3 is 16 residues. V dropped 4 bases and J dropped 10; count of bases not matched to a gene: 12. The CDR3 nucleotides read TGCGCCAGCAGCCCCGGGACTAGCGGGTGGTTAGGGGAGCAGTTCTTC. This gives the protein CASSPGTSGWLGEQFF.

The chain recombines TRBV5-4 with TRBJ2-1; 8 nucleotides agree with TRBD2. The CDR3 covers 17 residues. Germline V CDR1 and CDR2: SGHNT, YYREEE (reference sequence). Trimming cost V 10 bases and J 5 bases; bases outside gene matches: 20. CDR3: CAGGGGSGGLWNNEQFF. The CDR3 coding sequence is TGTGCCGGCGGAGGAGGCAGCGGGGGCCTGTGGAACAATGAGCAGTTCTTC.

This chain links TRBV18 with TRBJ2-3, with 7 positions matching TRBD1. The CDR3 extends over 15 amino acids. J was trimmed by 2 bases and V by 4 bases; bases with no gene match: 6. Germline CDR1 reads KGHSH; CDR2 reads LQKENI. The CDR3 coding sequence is TGTGCCAGCTCACGGACAGGCGGGTACACAGATACGCAGTATTTT. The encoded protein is CASSRTGGYTDTQYF.

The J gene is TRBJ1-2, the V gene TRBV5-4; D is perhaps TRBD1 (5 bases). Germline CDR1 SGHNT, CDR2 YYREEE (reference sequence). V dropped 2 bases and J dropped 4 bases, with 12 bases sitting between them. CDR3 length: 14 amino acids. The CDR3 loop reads CASSLQASGYGYTF. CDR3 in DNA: TGTGCCAGCAGCTTACAGGCTTCTGGCTATGGCTACACCTTC.

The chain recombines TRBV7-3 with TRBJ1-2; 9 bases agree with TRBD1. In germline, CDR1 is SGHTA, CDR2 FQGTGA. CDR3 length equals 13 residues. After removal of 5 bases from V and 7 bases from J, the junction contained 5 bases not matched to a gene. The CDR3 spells CASSKDRGGGYTF. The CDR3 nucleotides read TGTGCCAGCAGCAAGGACAGGGGTGGTGGCTACACCTTC.

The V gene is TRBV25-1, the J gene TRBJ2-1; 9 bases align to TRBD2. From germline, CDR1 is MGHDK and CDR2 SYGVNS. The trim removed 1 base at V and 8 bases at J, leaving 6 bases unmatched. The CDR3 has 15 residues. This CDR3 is CASSEFAGGGDEQFF. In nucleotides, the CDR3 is TGTGCCAGCAGTGAATTTGCGGGAGGGGGCGATGAGCAGTTCTTC.

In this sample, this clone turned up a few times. The DNA for the CDR3 is TGTGCCAGCAGCTTAGGGACGGGGGCTGCTTTCTTT. Protein: CASSLGTGAAFF. The genes are TRBV7-9 and TRBJ1-1; D is possibly TRBD1 (6 bases). In germline, CDR1 is SEHNR, CDR2 FQNEAQ (reference sequence). V was shortened by 1 base and J by 11 bases, with 11 bases between the two germline ends. CDR3 length equals 12 residues.

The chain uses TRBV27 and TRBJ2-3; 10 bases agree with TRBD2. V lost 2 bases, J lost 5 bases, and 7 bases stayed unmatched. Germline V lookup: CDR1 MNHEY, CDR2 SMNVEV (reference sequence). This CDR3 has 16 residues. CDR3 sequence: CASSLLSGRLRDTQYF. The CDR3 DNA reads TGTGCCAGCAGTTTACTTAGCGGGAGGTTAAGAGATACGCAGTATTTT.

CDR3 protein: CASIAQGRNQPQHF. The DNA for the CDR3 is TGTGCCAGCATCGCCCAGGGGAGGAATCAGCCCCAGCATTTT. The J gene is TRBJ1-5, the V gene TRBV2; tentative D call: TRBD1 (6 bases). Germline V lookup: CDR1 SNHLY, CDR2 FYNNEI. The V end was cut by 7 bases, the J end by 4 bases, with 14 bases between. The CDR3 spans 14 residues.

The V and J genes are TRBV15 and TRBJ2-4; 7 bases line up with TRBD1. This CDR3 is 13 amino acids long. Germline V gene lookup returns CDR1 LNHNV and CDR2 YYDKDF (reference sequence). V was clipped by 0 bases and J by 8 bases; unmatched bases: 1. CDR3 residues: CATSRDTGDIQYF. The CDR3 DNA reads TGTGCCACCAGCAGAGATACAGGGGACATTCAGTACTTC.

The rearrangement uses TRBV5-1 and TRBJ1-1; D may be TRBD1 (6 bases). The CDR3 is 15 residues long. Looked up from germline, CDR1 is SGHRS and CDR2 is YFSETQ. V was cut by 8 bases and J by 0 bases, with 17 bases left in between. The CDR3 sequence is CASTDRQLMNTEAFF. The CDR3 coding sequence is TGCGCCAGTACGGACAGACAGTTAATGAACACTGAAGCTTTCTTT.

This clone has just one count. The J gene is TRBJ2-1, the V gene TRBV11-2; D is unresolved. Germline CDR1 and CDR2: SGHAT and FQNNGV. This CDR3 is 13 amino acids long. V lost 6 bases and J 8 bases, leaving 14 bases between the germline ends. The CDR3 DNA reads TGTGCCAGCAGGCTGACACTGTACGATGAGCAGTTCTTC. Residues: CASRLTLYDEQFF.

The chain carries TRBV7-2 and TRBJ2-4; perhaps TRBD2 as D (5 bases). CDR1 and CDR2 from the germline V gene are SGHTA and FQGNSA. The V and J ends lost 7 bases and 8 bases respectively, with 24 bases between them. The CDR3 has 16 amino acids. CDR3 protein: CASTLGLSHFGDIQYF. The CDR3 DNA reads TGTGCCAGCACCCTAGGTTTGTCACACTTCGGGGACATTCAGTACTTC.

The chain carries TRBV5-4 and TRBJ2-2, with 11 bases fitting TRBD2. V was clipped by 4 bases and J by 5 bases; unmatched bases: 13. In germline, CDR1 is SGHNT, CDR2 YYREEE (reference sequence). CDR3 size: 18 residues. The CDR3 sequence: CASSGTSGRGLKTGELFF. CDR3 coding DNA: TGTGCCAGCAGCGGAACTAGCGGGAGAGGATTGAAAACCGGGGAGCTGTTTTTT.

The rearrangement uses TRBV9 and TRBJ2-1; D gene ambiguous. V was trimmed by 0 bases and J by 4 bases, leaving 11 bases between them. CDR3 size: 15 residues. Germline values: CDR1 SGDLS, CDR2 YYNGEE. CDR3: CASSVDGVSYNEQFF. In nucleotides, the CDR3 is TGTGCCAGCAGCGTAGATGGGGTTAGTTACAATGAGCAGTTCTTC. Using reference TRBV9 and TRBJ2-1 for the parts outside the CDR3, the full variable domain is DSGVTQTPKHLITATGQRVTLRCSPRSGDLSVYWYQQSLDQGLQFLIQYYNGEERAKGNILERFSAQQFPDLHSELNLSSLELGDSALYFCASSVDGVSYNEQFFGPGTRLTVL.

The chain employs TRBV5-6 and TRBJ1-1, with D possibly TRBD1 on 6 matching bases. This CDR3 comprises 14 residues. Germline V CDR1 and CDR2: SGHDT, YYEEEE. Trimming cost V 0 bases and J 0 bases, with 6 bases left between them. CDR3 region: CASSLGGLNTEAFF. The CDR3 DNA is TGTGCCAGCAGCTTGGGGGGGCTGAACACTGAAGCTTTCTTT.

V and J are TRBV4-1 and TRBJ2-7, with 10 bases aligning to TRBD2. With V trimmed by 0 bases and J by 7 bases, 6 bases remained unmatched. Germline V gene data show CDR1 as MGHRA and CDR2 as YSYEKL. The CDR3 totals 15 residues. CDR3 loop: CASSQESSGRTEQYF. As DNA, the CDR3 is TGCGCCAGCAGCCAAGAAAGTAGCGGGAGGACAGAGCAGTACTTC.

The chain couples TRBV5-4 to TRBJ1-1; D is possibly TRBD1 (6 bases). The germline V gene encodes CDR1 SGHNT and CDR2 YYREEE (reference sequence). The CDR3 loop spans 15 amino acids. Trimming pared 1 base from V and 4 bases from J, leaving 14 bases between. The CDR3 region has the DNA TGTGCCAGCAGCTTGCGGGGGGGCATCGGCACTGAAGCTTTCTTT. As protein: CASSLRGGIGTEAFF.